This entry features one TCR beta chain sequence. Libraries were prepared by immunoSEQ multiplex PCR; TCRdb keeps only in-frame clonotypes and omits some of them. Seen here are some 210,000 clones, 80% to 90% observed once, and the top ten hold under 3%. These data are taken from a study of blood T cell repertoires in COVID-19. Germline CDR1 reads MGHDK; CDR2 reads SYGVNS. The junction had 10 bases not matched to a gene; V was cut back by 4 bases and J by 10 bases. The CDR3 runs to 15 residues. This TCR was recovered from a man aged 50 to 59 with active or convalescent COVID-19. The sample taken for sequencing was peripheral blood. V gene TRBV25-1 combines with J gene TRBJ1-6; 7 bases are a match to TRBD1. The CDR3 sequence is CASSAYGTEGSPLHF. CDR3 bases: TGTGCCAGCAGTGCGTACGGGACAGAAGGGTCACCCCTCCACTTT.